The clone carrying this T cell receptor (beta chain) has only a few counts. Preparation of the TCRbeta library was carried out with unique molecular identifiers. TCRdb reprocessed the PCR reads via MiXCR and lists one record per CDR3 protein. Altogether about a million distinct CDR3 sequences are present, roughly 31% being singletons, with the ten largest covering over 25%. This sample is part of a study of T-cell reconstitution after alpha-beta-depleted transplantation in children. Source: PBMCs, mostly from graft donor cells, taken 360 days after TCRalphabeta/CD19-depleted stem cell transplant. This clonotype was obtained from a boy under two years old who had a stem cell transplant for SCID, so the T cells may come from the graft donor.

The CDR3 DNA sequence: TGCGCCAGCAGCTTAGAACAGGGCTATGGCTACACCTTC. This translates into CASSLEQGYGYTF. The chain couples TRBV5-1 to TRBJ1-2, with D possibly matching TRBD1 (6 bases). CDR1 and CDR2 from the germline V gene are SGHRS and YFSETQ. Deletions cut 2 bases from V and 4 bases from J, with 9 bases between. The CDR3 loop spans 13 amino acids. Together with reference TRBV5-1 and TRBJ1-2, the CDR3 gives the full variable domain: KAGVTQTPRYLIKTRGQQVTLSCSPISGHRSVSWYQQTPGQGLQFLFEYFSETQRNKGNFPGRFSGRQFSNSRSEMNVSTLELGDSALYLCASSLEQGYGYTFGSGTRLTVV.